These 32 T cell receptor beta chains share one sample of origin, sequenced in a study of T cell repertoires in cytomegalovirus infection. Using its own MiXCR run on the reads, TCRdb lists one record per CDR3 protein. Counted here are 750,000 to 900,000 distinct CDR3 sequences, approximately 32% occurring once; the ten biggest clones make up 10% to 15%. Their specific antigens are unknown. The sample was cultured CD8+ T cells from PBMCs, taken from culture after CMV antigen stimulation. The receptors derive from a human donor in good health (CMV status not recorded). Some clones in this sample may be carry-over from other donors' samples.

The V gene is TRBV29-1, the J gene TRBJ2-2; D is unclear. CDR3 size: 11 residues. From germline, CDR1 is SQVTM and CDR2 ANQGSEA. The germline V and J ends were trimmed by 4 bases and 5 bases, with 5 bases remaining between them. This CDR3 reads CSVVDTGELFF. The CDR3 nucleotides read TGCAGCGTTGTCGATACCGGGGAGCTGTTTTTT.

The gene calls are TRBV11-2 and TRBJ2-2; D is unresolved. The germline CDR1 and CDR2 sequences are SGHAT and FQNNGV. The CDR3 spans 14 residues. V shed 4 bases and J shed 6 bases, with 12 bases lying between them. CDR3 coding DNA: TGTGCCAGCAGCTCCCGGGCCTCCCCCGGGGAGCTGTTTTTT. Protein product: CASSSRASPGELFF.

This clonotype appeared a few times. CDR3 amino acids: CASSGGTGENYGYTF. CDR3 sequence (DNA): TGTGCCAGCAGCGGTGGGACAGGGGAGAACTATGGCTACACCTTC. V usage is TRBV7-4 and J usage is TRBJ1-2; 10 bases match TRBD1. With 5 bases clipped from V and 2 bases from J, the junction kept 5 bases outside the gene matches. This CDR3 comprises 15 residues. CDR1 and CDR2 from the germline V gene are SGHVT and SQSDAQ. Filled out from reference TRBV7-4 and TRBJ1-2, the complete variable domain reads GAGVSQSPRYKVAKRGRDVALRCDSISGHVTLYWYRQTLGQGSEVLTYSQSDAQRDKSGRPSGRFSAERPERSVSTLKIQRTEQGDSAVYLCASSGGTGENYGYTFGSGTRLTVV.

The genes are TRBV28 and TRBJ2-1; TRBD2 aligns across 10 bases. Germline CDR1 and CDR2: MDHEN and SYDVKM. The length of the CDR3 is 17 residues. Trimming removed 3 bases from V and 0 bases from J; junction bases left unmatched: 5. The CDR3 loop is CASSFPSSGGSYNEQFF. CDR3 nucleotide sequence: TGTGCCAGCAGTTTCCCTTCTAGCGGGGGCTCCTACAATGAGCAGTTCTTC.

V is TRBV19 and J is TRBJ1-1; possibly TRBD1 for D (6 bases). CDR3 length: 13 amino acids. From germline, CDR1 is LNHDA and CDR2 SQIVND (reference sequence). Trimming left V 5 bases short and J 11 bases short, with 18 bases between. The CDR3 loop reads CASSWTVAFGAFF. For the CDR3, the DNA is TGTGCCAGTAGTTGGACAGTCGCCTTTGGGGCTTTCTTT.

This chain links TRBV6-2 or TRBV6-3 with TRBJ2-3, with TRBD1 matching 8 bases. This CDR3 is built from 15 residues. Germline values: CDR1 MNHEY, CDR2 SVGEGT. J was trimmed by 1 base and V by 8 bases; bases with no gene match: 8. The CDR3 loop is CASHKDRVGTDTQYF. CDR3 bases: TGTGCCAGCCATAAGGACAGGGTGGGCACAGATACGCAGTATTTT.

The rearrangement links TRBV10-3 to TRBJ1-1; a weak D match, TRBD1 (5 bases). Trimming cost V 7 bases and J 0 bases, with 9 bases left between them. There are 13 residues in the CDR3. The germline CDR1 and CDR2 sequences are ENHRY and SYGVKD. The CDR3: CAITGGVNTEAFF. Here the CDR3 DNA reads TGTGCCATCACTGGGGGGGTGAACACTGAAGCTTTCTTT.

The V call is TRBV29-1, the J call TRBJ2-1; D is ambiguous. The CDR3 contains 15 residues. Germline V gene sequence: CDR1 SQVTM, CDR2 ANQGSEA. The V and J ends lost 1 base and 0 bases respectively, with 10 bases between them. The CDR3 bases are TGCAGCGTTGAAGGAGGAAGACGCTCCTACAATGAGCAGTTCTTC. The encoded protein is CSVEGGRRSYNEQFF.

J is TRBJ2-1 and V is TRBV6-5; 7 bases line up with TRBD2. V lost 4 bases, J lost 0 bases, and 3 bases stayed unmatched. The length of the CDR3 is 15 residues. The germline V gene encodes CDR1 MNHEY and CDR2 SVGAGI. This chain's CDR3 is CASSFRLASYNEQFF. The CDR3 coding sequence is TGTGCCAGCAGTTTCCGACTAGCCTCCTACAATGAGCAGTTCTTC.

This clonotype has more than one count but fewer than ten. The genes are TRBV7-9 and TRBJ2-1, with D possibly matching TRBD1 (5 bases). Germline V gives CDR1 SEHNR, CDR2 FQNEAQ (reference sequence). V was cut by 2 bases and J by 4 bases, with 15 bases left in between. The CDR3 runs 16 residues. In DNA form, the CDR3 reads TGTGCCAGCAGCTTACCTACCCAGACAGTTTACAATGAGCAGTTCTTC. Protein: CASSLPTQTVYNEQFF.

The chain employs TRBV19 and TRBJ1-6; D remains ambiguous. CDR3 length: 13 residues. Trimming took off 6 bases at V and 7 bases at J, with 10 bases between the two ends. The germline V gene encodes CDR1 LNHDA and CDR2 SQIVND (reference sequence). The CDR3 DNA reads as TGTGCCAGTAGGGCAAGAGAGAATTCACCCCTCCACTTT. Translation gives CASRARENSPLHF.

The J gene is TRBJ1-4, the V gene TRBV29-1; 7 bases fit TRBD1. Trimming at V came to 7 bases and at J to 7 bases, leaving 9 bases not matched to a gene. The CDR3 covers 13 residues. In germline, CDR1 is SQVTM, CDR2 ANQGSEA. The CDR3 loop is CSALGQNGEKLFF. The CDR3 nucleotides read TGCAGCGCGCTGGGACAGAATGGTGAAAAACTGTTTTTT.

This chain uses TRBV14 with TRBJ1-5, with a tentative D call TRBD1 (5 bases). Deletions cut 4 bases from V and 0 bases from J, with 19 bases between. The CDR3 is 18 residues long. Germline V gene sequence: CDR1 SGHDN, CDR2 FVKESK. This chain's CDR3 is CASSRRRAGGDSNQPQHF. The DNA of the CDR3 is TGTGCCAGCAGCCGCCGAAGGGCTGGAGGGGATAGCAATCAGCCCCAGCATTTT.

In DNA form, the CDR3 reads TGTGCCAGCAGCTTGGATCCCTGGGAAGGGGGCGGAAAACTGTTTTTT. Encoded protein: CASSLDPWEGGGKLFF. The rearrangement joins TRBV5-8 to TRBJ1-4, with 7 bases matching TRBD1. The CDR3 is 16 amino acids. V trimming: 0 bases; J trimming: 10 bases; junction bases outside the gene matches: 12. Looked up from germline, CDR1 is SGHTS and CDR2 is YDEGEE.

This chain joins TRBV6-2 or TRBV6-3 and TRBJ2-3; 11 positions agree with TRBD2. The CDR3 is made up of 16 amino acids. The V gene's germline CDR1 is MNHEY and CDR2 SVGEGT. Germline trimming cut 5 bases from V and 5 bases from J; bases unmatched to any gene: 9. In DNA, the CDR3 is TGTGCCAGCAGTGATAGCGGGGGGGACTCTGGAGATACGCAGTATTTT. Residues: CASSDSGGDSGDTQYF.

The gene calls are TRBV7-3 and TRBJ2-3; 9 bases are shared with TRBD2. The CDR3 sequence is 18 residues long. Unmatched junction bases numbered 13, after V lost 5 bases and J lost 1 base. Germline CDR1 and CDR2: SGHTA and FQGTGA. The DNA for the CDR3 is TGTGCCAGCAGCCTGCGCGGGGGGGGGATAAATGGCACAGATACGCAGTATTTT. Its translation: CASSLRGGGINGTDTQYF.

The chain employs TRBV12-5 and TRBJ2-7; a possible D gene is TRBD2 (5 bases). The germline CDR1 and CDR2 sequences are LGHNT and FRNRAP. Between the trimmed V and J ends, which lost 0 bases and 5 bases, there was a span of 11 bases. This CDR3 is built from 14 residues. CDR3 DNA: TGTGCTAGTGGTTTGGTAGAGGGTCCCCACGAGCAGTACTTC. It yields the protein CASGLVEGPHEQYF. Filled out from reference TRBV12-5 and TRBJ2-7, the complete variable domain reads DARVTQTPRHKVTEMGQEVTMRCQPILGHNTVFWYRQTMMQGLELLAYFRNRAPLDDSGMPKDRFSAEMPDATLATLKIQPSEPRDSAVYFCASGLVEGPHEQYFGPGTRLTVT.

The chain is built from TRBV6-6 and TRBJ2-7; the match to TRBD1 covers 7 bases. The CDR3 is made up of 14 amino acids. In germline, CDR1 is MNHNY, CDR2 SVGAGI (reference sequence). V was clipped by 4 bases and J by 4 bases; unmatched bases: 7. CDR3 bases: TGTGCCAGCAGTTCACAGGGGTATGGATACGAGCAGTACGTC. Residues: CASSSQGYGYEQYV.

The CDR3 DNA reads TGTGCCAGCAGCTTAGAGACTAGCGGGGTAACTATTGAGCAGTTCTTC. Protein product: CASSLETSGVTIEQFF. The chain employs TRBV11-1 and TRBJ2-1; 11 bases are a match to TRBD2. CDR1 is SGHAT and CDR2 is FQDESV in the germline V gene (reference sequence). The CDR3 length is 16 residues. Trimming removed 1 base from V and 9 bases from J; junction bases left unmatched: 8.

V usage is TRBV5-6 and J usage is TRBJ1-6, with 10 nucleotides matching TRBD1. V was clipped by 0 bases and J by 7 bases; unmatched bases: 16. CDR1 SGHDT and CDR2 YYEEEE come from the germline V gene. The CDR3 is 20 amino acids. The CDR3 nucleotides read TGTGCCAGCAGCTTGGTTCAACAGGACACGGGACAGGGGTTAAATTCACCCCTCCACTTT. This codes for CASSLVQQDTGQGLNSPLHF.

The table lists this clonotype with a few counts. Here the CDR3 reads CASSLWSEADTQYF. CDR3 nucleotides: TGTGCCAGCAGCTTATGGAGTGAGGCAGATACGCAGTATTTT. This chain joins TRBV11-2 and TRBJ2-3; D not certain. The CDR3 runs to 14 residues. V was trimmed by 2 bases and J by 4 bases, leaving 10 bases between them. Germline V gene sequence: CDR1 SGHAT, CDR2 FQNNGV.

The rearrangement uses TRBV19 and TRBJ1-2; 9 positions match TRBD1. The CDR3 contains 17 residues. Germline V gene lookup returns CDR1 LNHDA and CDR2 SQIVND (reference sequence). V lost 1 base and J lost 5; bases outside the gene matches: 11. The CDR3 loop is CASSIAGQGYLWYGYTF. DNA for the CDR3: TGTGCCAGTAGTATAGCGGGACAGGGATATTTGTGGTATGGCTACACCTTC. Variable domain in full (rest from reference TRBV19 and TRBJ1-2): DGGITQSPKYLFRKEGQNVTLSCEQNLNHDAMYWYRQDPGQGLRLIYYSQIVNDFQKGDIAEGYSVSREKKESFPLTVTSAQKNPTAFYLCASSIAGQGYLWYGYTFGSGTRLTVV.

This clonotype was detected ten times or more. V and J are TRBV27 and TRBJ1-2; a possible D gene is TRBD1 (5 bases). Germline CDR1 is MNHEY and CDR2 is SMNVEV (reference sequence). V gave up 6 bases and J gave up 4 bases, with 30 bases separating them. The CDR3 is 19 residues long. The CDR3 protein is CASSGQRAIGVTGTYGYTF. CDR3 bases: TGTGCCAGCAGCGGTCAAAGGGCTATTGGCGTAACAGGAACCTATGGCTACACCTTC.

This clonotype has more than one count but fewer than ten. The chain couples TRBV7-2 to TRBJ1-2; perhaps TRBD1 as D (6 bases). V lost 3 bases and J lost 6, with 14 bases in between. The CDR3 has 14 residues. CDR1 is SGHTA, CDR2 FQGNSA, per germline. The CDR3 protein is CASSFRGAKDGYTF. The CDR3 DNA reads TGTGCCAGCAGCTTTCGGGGGGCTAAGGATGGCTACACCTTC.

This clonotype was observed many times. V is TRBV7-2 and J is TRBJ2-5; D remains ambiguous. Per germline, CDR1 SGHTA and CDR2 FQGNSA. The ends were cut back, 3 bases at V and 3 bases at J, with 8 bases in the middle. This CDR3 has 13 amino acids. The CDR3 loop reads CASSFGLEETQYF. As DNA, the CDR3 is TGTGCCAGCAGCTTCGGGCTAGAAGAGACCCAGTACTTC.

In this sample, this clonotype turned up a few times. The rearrangement uses TRBV7-9 and TRBJ2-7, with D perhaps TRBD1 (6 bases). This CDR3 region has 14 residues. The germline V gene encodes CDR1 SEHNR and CDR2 FQNEAQ (reference sequence). Between the trimmed V and J ends, which lost 5 bases and 2 bases, there was a span of 13 bases. The CDR3: CASSEIGQPYEQYF. In nucleotides, the CDR3 is TGTGCCAGCAGCGAAATCGGACAGCCCTACGAGCAGTACTTC.

This clonotype was counted a few times. Mismatch with germline at one junction end may stem from a read error. The CDR3 coding sequence is TGTGCCAGCAGTCTATCTCAGACGAACACTGAAGCTTTCTTT. Protein product: CASSLSQTNTEAFF. The V call is TRBV27, the J call TRBJ1-1; D uncertain. The germline V gene encodes CDR1 MNHEY and CDR2 SMNVEV (reference sequence). The CDR3 covers 14 residues.

This clonotype has a handful of counts. The chain links TRBV7-6 to TRBJ1-1; TRBD1 aligns across 7 bases. Looked up from germline, CDR1 is SGHVS and CDR2 is FNYEAQ. After removal of 5 bases from V and 3 bases from J, the junction contained 12 bases not matched to a gene. The CDR3 is 16 amino acids. The CDR3 region is CASSPKQGRVDTEAFF. The CDR3 DNA reads as TGTGCCAGCAGCCCGAAACAGGGGAGGGTGGACACTGAAGCTTTCTTT.

Only a few counts were recorded for this clonotype. CDR3 sequence: CATSDMTLPADTQYF. The CDR3 nucleotides read TGTGCCACCAGTGATATGACCCTACCGGCAGATACGCAGTATTTT. The V gene is TRBV24-1, the J gene TRBJ2-3; no reliable D call. CDR1 and CDR2 (germline): KGHDR, SFDVKD. This CDR3 comprises 15 residues. With 3 bases removed from V and 4 bases from J, the gap between germline ends came to 13 bases.

There are a few counts of this clonotype. This chain connects TRBV6-2 or TRBV6-3 to TRBJ1-1, with unresolved D. The CDR3 loop spans 12 amino acids. The V end was cut by 6 bases, the J end by 8 bases, with 13 bases between. CDR1 is MNHEY, CDR2 SVGEGT, per germline. CDR3 bases: TGTGCCAGCAGAGCCTTGCTGGGGGAAGCTTTCTTT. Protein sequence: CASRALLGEAFF.

This clonotype was detected ten times or more. The chain has TRBV12-3 or TRBV12-4 and TRBJ1-1; 8 bases are a match to TRBD1. This CDR3 comprises 13 residues. V dropped 7 bases and J dropped 7; count of bases not matched to a gene: 8. CDR3 residues: CASTQTGAGEAFF. CDR3 DNA sequence: TGTGCCAGCACCCAGACAGGGGCCGGTGAAGCTTTCTTT.

This clonotype appeared a few times. This chain uses TRBV27 with TRBJ2-4; a possible D gene is TRBD1 (6 bases). Trimming left V 7 bases short and J 8 bases short, with 15 bases between. This CDR3 comprises 13 residues. CDR1 and CDR2 (germline): MNHEY, SMNVEV (reference sequence). The CDR3 region has the DNA TGTGCCAGCACGACACAGGGATCGGACATTCAGTACTTC. It encodes CASTTQGSDIQYF.